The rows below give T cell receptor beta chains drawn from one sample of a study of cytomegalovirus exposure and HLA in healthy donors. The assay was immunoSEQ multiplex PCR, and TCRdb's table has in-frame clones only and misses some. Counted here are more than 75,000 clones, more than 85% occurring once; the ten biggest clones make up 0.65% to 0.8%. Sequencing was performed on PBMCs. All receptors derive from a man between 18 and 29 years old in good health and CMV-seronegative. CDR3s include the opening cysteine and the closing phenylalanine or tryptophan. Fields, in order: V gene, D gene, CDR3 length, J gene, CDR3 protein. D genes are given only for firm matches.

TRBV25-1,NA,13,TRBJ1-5,CASSAGGGQPQHF
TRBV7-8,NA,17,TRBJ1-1,CASSLLSGGLGNTEAFF
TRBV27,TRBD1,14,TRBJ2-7,CASSRTGGTYEQYF
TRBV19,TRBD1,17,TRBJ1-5,CASTRGTGARGDQPQHF
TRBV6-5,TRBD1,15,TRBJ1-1,CASSLSQTGGTEAFF
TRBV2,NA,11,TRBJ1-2,CASGGQYGYTF
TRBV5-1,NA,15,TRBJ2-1,CASSTWTASYNEQFF
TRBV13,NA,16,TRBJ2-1,CASSQRRDFPYNEQFF
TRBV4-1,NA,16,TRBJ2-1,CASSQPSRTAYNEQFF
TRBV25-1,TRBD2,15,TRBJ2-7,CASTLGEGSSYEQYF
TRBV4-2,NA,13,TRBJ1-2,CASSQEAVYGYTF
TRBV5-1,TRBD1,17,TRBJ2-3,CASSLVRTGVSTDTQYF
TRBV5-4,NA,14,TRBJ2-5,CASSVLQGFETQYF
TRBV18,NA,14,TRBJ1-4,CASSPTGANEKLFF
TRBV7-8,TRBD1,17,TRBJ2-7,CASTRTTEGDSSYEQYF
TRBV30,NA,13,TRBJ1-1,CAFEDTGWTEAFF
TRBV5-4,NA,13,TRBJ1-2,CASSATTNYGYTF
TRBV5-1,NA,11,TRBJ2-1,CASSLEGVEFF
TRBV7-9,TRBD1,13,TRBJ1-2,CASSSWDRGGYTF
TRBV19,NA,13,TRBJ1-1,CASSIRASTEAFF
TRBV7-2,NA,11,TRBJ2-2,CASSSIRELFF
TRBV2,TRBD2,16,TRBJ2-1,CASSLGLAGDTYEQFF
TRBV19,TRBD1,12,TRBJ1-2,CATSDRGDGYTF
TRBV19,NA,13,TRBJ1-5,CASSTRSSEPQHF
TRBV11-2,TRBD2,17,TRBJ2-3,CASSPWASGGGTDTQYF
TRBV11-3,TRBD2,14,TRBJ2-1,CATSGGGIYNEQFF
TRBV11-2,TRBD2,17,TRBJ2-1,CASSLDPTSGGYNEQFF
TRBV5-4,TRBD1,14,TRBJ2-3,CASSLKTGGDTQYF
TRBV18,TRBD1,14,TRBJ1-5,CASSPRGQNQPQHF
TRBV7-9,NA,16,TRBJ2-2,CASSSAPTANTGELFF
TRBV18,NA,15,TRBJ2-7,CASSPPRGSSYEQYF
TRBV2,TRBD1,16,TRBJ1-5,CASRQGAGYSNQPQHF
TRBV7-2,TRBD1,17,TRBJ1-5,CASSLGTGWNSNQPQHF
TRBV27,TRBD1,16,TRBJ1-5,CASSLGPGTGDQPQHF
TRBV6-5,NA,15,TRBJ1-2,CASSYSQDSSKGYTF
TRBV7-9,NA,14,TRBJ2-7,CASSYLALTYEQYF
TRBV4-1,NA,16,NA,CASSQERSGTPRELFF
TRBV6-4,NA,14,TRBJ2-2,CASSPAGDTGELFF